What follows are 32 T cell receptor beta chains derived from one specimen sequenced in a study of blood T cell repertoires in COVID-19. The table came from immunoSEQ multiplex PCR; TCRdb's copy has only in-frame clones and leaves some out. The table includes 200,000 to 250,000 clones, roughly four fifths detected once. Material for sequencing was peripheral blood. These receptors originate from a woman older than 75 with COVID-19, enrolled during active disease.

CDR3 in DNA: TGTGCCAGCTCACCACGGACAGGGGTTGTCTCTGGAAACACCATATATTTT. It is translated as CASSPRTGVVSGNTIYF. V and J are TRBV18 and TRBJ1-3, with TRBD1 matching 9 bases. CDR1 and CDR2 (germline): KGHSH, LQKENI. J lost 0 bases, V lost 1 base, and 4 bases had no gene match. The CDR3 spans 17 residues. Full variable domain (rest looked up from reference TRBV18 and TRBJ1-3): NAGVMQNPRHLVRRRGQEARLRCSPMKGHSHVYWYRQLPEEGLKFMVYLQKENIIDESGMPKERFSAEFPKEGPSILRIQQVVRGDSAAYFCASSPRTGVVSGNTIYFGEGSWLTVV.

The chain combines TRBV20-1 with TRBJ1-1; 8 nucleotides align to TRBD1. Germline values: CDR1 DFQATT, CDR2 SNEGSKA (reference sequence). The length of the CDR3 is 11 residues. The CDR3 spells CSQTGATEAFF. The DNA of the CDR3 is TGCAGCCAGACAGGGGCCACTGAAGCTTTCTTT.

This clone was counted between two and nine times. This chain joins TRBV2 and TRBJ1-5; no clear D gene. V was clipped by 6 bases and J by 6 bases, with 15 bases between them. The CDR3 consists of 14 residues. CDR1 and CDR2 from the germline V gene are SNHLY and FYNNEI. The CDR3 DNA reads TGTGCCAGCAGATATGAGTCCACGGGTCAGCCCCAGCATTTT. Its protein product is CASRYESTGQPQHF.

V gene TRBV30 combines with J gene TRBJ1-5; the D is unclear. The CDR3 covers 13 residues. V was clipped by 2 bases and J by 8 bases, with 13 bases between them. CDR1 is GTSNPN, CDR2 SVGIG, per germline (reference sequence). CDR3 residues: CAWSPQRGEPQHF. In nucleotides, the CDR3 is TGTGCCTGGAGTCCTCAAAGAGGTGAGCCCCAGCATTTT.

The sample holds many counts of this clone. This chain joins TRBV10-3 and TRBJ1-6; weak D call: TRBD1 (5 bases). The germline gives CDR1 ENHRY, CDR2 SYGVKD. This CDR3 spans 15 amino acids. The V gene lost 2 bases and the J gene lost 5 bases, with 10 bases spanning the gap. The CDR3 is CAISERGRNNSPLHF. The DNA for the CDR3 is TGTGCCATCAGTGAGAGGGGTCGAAATAATTCACCCCTCCACTTT.

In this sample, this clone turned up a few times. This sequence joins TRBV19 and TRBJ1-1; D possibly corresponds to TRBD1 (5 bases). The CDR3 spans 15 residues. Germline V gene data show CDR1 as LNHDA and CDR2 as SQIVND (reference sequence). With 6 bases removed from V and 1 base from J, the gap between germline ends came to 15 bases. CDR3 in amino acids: CASSGMVQGNTEAFF. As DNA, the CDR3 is TGTGCCAGTAGCGGCATGGTGCAGGGGAACACTGAAGCTTTCTTT.

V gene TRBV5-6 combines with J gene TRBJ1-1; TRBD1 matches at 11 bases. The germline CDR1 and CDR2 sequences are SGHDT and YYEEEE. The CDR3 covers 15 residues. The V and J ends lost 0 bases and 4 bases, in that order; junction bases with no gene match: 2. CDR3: CASSLVGTGGTEAFF. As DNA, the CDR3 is TGTGCCAGCAGCTTGGTCGGGACAGGGGGCACTGAAGCTTTCTTT.

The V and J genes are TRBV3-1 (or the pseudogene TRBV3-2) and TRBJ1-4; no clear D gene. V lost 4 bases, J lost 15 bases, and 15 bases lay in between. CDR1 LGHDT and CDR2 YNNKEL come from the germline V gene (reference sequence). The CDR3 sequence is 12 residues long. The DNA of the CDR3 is TGTGCCAGCAGCCTAGGAGCAGCCCCATTGTTTTTT. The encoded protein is CASSLGAAPLFF.

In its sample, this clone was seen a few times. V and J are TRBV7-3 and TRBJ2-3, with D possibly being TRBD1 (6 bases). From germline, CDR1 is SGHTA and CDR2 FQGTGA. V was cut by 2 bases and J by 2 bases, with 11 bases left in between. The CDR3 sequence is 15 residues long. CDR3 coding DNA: TGTGCCAGCAGCTTAGCAGGGGCGGTCACAGATACGCAGTATTTT. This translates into CASSLAGAVTDTQYF.

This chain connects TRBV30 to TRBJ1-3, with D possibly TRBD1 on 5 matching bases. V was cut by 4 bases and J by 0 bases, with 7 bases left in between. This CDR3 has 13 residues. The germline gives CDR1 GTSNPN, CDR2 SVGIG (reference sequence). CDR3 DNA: TGTGCCTGGACAGGGCTCTCTGGAAACACCATATATTTT. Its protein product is CAWTGLSGNTIYF.

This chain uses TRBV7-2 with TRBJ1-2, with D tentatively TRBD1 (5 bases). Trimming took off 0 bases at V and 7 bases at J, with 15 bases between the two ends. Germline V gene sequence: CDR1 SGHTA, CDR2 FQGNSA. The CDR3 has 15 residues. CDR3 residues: CASSLAAGGEGGYTF. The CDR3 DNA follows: TGTGCCAGCAGCTTAGCAGCCGGGGGAGAGGGTGGCTACACCTTC.

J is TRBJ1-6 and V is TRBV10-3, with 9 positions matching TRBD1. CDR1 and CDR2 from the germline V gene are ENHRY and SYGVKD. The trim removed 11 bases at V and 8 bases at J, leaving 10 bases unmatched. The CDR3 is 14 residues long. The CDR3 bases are TGTGCCGTAGGCCGGGACAGGGACCATTCACCCCTCCACTTT. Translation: CAVGRDRDHSPLHF.

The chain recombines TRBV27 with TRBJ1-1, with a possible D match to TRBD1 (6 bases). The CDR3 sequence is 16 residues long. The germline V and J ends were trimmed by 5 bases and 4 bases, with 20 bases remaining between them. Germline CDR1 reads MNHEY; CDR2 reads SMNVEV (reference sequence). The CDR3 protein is CASSPWTAGGGTEAFF. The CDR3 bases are TGTGCCAGCAGTCCTTGGACAGCCGGGGGGGGCACTGAAGCTTTCTTT.

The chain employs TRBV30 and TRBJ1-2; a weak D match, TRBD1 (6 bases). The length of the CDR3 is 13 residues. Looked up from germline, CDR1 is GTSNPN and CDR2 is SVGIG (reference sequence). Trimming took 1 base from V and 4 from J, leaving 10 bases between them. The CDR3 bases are TGTGCCTGGAGTGGGGGGCTCGGCTATGGCTACACCTTC. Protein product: CAWSGGLGYGYTF.

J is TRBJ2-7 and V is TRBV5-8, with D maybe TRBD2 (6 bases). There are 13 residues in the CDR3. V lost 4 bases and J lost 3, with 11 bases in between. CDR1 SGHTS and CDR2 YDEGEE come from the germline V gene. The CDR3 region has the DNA TGTGCCAGCAGCAGGGGACTCATCTACGAGCAGTACTTC. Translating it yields CASSRGLIYEQYF.

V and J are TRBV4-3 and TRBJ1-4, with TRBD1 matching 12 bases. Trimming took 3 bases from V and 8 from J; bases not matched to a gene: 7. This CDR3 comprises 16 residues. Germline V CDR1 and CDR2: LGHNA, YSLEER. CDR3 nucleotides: TGCGCCAGCAGCCAGGTTGGGACAGGGGGCAGAGAAAAACTGTTTTTT. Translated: CASSQVGTGGREKLFF.

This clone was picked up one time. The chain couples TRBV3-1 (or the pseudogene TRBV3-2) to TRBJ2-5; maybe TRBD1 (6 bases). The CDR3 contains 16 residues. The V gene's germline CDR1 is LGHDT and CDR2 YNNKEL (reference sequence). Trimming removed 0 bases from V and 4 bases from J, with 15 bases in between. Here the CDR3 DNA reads TGTGCCAGCAGCCAAGATGGGGACATTGGGGGAGAGACCCAGTACTTC. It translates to CASSQDGDIGGETQYF.

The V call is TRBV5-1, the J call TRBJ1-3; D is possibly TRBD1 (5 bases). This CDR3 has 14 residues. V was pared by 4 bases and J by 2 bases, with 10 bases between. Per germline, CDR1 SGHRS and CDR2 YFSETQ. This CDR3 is CASSVQGTGNTIYF. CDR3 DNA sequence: TGCGCCAGCAGCGTCCAGGGTACTGGAAACACCATATATTTT.

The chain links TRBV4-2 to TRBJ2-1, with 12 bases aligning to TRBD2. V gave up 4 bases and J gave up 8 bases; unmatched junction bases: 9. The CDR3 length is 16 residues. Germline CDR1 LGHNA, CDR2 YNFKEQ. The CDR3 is CASSRSSGGVRDEQFF. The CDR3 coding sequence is TGTGCCAGCAGCCGCTCTAGCGGGGGGGTTCGAGATGAGCAGTTCTTC.

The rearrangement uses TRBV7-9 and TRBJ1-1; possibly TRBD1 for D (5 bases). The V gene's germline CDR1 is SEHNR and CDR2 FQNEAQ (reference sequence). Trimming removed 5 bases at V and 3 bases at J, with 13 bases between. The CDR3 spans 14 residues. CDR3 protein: CASSPRGEDTEAFF. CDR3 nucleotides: TGTGCCAGCAGCCCTCGAGGGGAGGACACTGAAGCTTTCTTT.

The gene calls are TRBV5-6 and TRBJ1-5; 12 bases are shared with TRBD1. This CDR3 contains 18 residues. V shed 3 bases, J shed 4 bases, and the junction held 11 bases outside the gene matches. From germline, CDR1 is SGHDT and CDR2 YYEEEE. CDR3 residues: CASSSFAGDRGRNQPQHF. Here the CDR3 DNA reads TGTGCCAGCAGCTCCTTCGCGGGGGACAGGGGGCGAAATCAGCCCCAGCATTTT.

CDR3 DNA: TGTGCCAGCAGCCGACTAGCGGGAGGGCGGGGCAATGAGCAGTTCTTC. Translated, it gives CASSRLAGGRGNEQFF. The chain has TRBV3-1 (or the pseudogene TRBV3-2) and TRBJ2-1, with TRBD2 matching over 14 bases. V shed 4 bases, J shed 6 bases, and the junction held 5 bases outside the gene matches. The CDR3 extends over 16 amino acids. Germline V gene data show CDR1 as LGHDT and CDR2 as YNNKEL (reference sequence).

The CDR3 DNA follows: TGTGCCAGTAGGGAGGGACGGACGGTCGGGAACACTGAAGCTTTCTTT. It yields the protein CASREGRTVGNTEAFF. V usage is TRBV19 and J usage is TRBJ1-1, with D perhaps matching TRBD1 (5 bases). CDR3 length: 16 amino acids. Trimming pared 6 bases from V and 1 base from J, leaving 18 bases between. CDR1 and CDR2 (germline): LNHDA, SQIVND (reference sequence).

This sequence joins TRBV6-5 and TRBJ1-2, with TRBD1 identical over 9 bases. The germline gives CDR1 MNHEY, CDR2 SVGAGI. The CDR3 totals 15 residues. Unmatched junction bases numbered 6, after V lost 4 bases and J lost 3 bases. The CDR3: CASSFGTGRDYGYTF. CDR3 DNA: TGTGCCAGCAGTTTCGGGACAGGGCGAGACTATGGCTACACCTTC.

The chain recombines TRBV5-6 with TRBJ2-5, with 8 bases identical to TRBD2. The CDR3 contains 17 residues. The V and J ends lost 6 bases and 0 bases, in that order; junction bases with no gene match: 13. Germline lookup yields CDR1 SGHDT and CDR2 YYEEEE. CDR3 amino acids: CASNILLTGGYQETQYF. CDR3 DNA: TGTGCCAGCAACATTCTCCTTACGGGGGGGTACCAAGAGACCCAGTACTTC.

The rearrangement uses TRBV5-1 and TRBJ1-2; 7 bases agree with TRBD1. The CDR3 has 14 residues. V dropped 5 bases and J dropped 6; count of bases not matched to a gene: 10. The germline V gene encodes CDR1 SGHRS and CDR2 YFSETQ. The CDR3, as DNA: TGCGCCAGCAGTTTCACAGGGGCGGAGGATGGCTACACCTTC. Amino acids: CASSFTGAEDGYTF.

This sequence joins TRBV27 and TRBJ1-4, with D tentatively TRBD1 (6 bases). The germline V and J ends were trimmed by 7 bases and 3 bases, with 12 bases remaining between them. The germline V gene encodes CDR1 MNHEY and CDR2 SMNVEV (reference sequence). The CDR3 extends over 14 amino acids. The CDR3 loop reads CASTDRSSNEKLFF. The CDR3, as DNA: TGTGCCAGCACCGACAGGAGCTCTAATGAAAAACTGTTTTTT.

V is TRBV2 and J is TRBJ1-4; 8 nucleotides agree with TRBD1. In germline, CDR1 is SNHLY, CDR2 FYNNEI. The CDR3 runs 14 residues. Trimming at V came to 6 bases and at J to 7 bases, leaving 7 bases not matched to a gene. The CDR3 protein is CASRIQGVSEKLFF. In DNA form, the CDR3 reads TGTGCCAGCAGGATACAGGGGGTCTCTGAAAAACTGTTTTTT.

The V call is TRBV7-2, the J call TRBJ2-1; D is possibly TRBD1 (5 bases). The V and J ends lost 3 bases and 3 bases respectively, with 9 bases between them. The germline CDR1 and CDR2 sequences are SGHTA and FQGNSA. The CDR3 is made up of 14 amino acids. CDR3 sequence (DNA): TGTGCCAGCAGCTTTCGACAGATCTACAATGAGCAGTTCTTC. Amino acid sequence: CASSFRQIYNEQFF. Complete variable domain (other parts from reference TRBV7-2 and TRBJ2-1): GAGVSQSPSNKVTEKGKDVELRCDPISGHTALYWYRQSLGQGLEFLIYFQGNSAPDKSGLPSDRFSAERTGGSVSTLTIQRTQQEDSAVYLCASSFRQIYNEQFFGPGTRLTVL.

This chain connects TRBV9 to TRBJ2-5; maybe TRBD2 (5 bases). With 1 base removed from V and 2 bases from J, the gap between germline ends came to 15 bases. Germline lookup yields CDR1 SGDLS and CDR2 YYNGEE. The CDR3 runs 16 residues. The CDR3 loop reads CASSVTHSRGQETQYF. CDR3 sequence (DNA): TGTGCCAGCAGCGTAACCCATTCGCGAGGGCAAGAGACCCAGTACTTC.

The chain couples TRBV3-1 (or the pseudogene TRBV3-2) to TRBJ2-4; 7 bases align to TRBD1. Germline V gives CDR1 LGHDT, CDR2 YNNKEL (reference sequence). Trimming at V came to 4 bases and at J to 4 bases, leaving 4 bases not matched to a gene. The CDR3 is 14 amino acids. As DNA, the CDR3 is TGTGCCAGCAGCCTATGGGACAGTAAAAACATTCAGTACTTC. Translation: CASSLWDSKNIQYF.

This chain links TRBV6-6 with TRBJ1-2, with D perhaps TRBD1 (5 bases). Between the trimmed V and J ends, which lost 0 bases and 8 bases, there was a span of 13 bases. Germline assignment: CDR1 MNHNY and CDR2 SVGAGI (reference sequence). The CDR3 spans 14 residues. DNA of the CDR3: TGTGCCAGCAGTTACTCGATGGGTGGGGCAGGCTACACCTTC. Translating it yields CASSYSMGGAGYTF.